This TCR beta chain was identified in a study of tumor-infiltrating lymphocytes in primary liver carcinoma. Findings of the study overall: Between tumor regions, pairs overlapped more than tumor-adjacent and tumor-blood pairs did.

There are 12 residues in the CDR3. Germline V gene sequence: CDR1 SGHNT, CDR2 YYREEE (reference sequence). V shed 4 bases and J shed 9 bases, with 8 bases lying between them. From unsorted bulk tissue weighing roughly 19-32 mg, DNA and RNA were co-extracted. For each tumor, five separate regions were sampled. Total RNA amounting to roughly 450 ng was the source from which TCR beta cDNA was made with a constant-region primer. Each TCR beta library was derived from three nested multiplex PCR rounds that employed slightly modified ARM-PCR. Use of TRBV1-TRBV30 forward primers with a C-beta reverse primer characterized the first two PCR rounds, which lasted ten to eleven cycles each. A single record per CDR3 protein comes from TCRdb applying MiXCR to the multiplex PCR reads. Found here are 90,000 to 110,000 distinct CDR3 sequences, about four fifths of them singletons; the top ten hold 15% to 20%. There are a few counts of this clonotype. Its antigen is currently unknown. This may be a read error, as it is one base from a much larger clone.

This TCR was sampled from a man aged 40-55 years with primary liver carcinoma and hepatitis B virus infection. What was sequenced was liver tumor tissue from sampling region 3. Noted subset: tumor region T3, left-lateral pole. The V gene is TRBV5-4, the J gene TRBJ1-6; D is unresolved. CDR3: CASSHDTSPLHF. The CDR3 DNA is TGTGCCAGCAGCCACGATACTTCACCCCTCCACTTT.